This T cell receptor beta chain came from a study of blood T cell repertoires in COVID-19. Study in general: Samples representing acute and convalescent COVID-19 were sourced from the United States, Italy and Spain. From T cells, B-cell-depleted T cells, or PBMCs came the material, which was cDNA or gDNA.

Germline lookup yields CDR1 SGHTS and CDR2 YDEGEE. Between the trimmed V and J ends, which lost 2 bases and 0 bases, there was a span of 11 bases. This CDR3 comprises 15 residues. Original methodology: Nucleated cell number was recorded as an estimate derived from reference gene primer amplification. Libraries were prepared by immunoSEQ multiplex PCR; TCRdb keeps only in-frame clonotypes and omits some of them. V and J calls and clone size follow that table, whereas D and trimming were derived from the DNA. The sample includes some 160,000 clones, more than 65% seen only once; the top ten take about 14%.

Sequenced material: peripheral blood. The TCR was taken from a woman of 80 years or more with acute or convalescent COVID-19. V gene TRBV5-8 combines with J gene TRBJ1-2; the D gene is possibly TRBD1 (5 bases). The CDR3 DNA is TGTGCCAGCAGCTTCGGCAGGGCACCTAACTATGGCTACACCTTC. Amino acid sequence: CASSFGRAPNYGYTF. Full variable domain (rest looked up from reference TRBV5-8 and TRBJ1-2): EAGVTQSPTHLIKTRGQQATLRCSPISGHTSVYWYQQALGLGLQFLLWYDEGEERNRGNFPPRFSGRQFPNYSSELNVNALELEDSALYLCASSFGRAPNYGYTFGSGTRLTVV.